Listed below are T cell receptor beta chains from one sample, sequenced in a study of cytomegalovirus exposure and HLA in healthy donors. TCRdb keeps only in-frame clones here, not all; method: immunoSEQ multiplex PCR. The sample has about 240,000 clones, just under 90% seen once. The sequenced material came from PBMCs. All receptors come from a man younger than 35 in good health and CMV-seronegative. The CDR3 runs from the conserved cysteine through the conserved F or W. A D gene is named only where the DNA matches it firmly. Clone size, where shown, is once, few, many, or a class for clones that have expanded.

D,J,size,V,DNA,CDR3
TRBD1,TRBJ2-7,-,TRBV4-3,TGCGCCAGCAGCCAATGGGACAGCAGCGGTACCTACGAGCAGTACTTC,CASSQWDSSGTYEQYF
-,TRBJ2-2,-,TRBV29-1,TGCAGCGTTCCGGGGGGCGCGAACACCGGGGAGCTGTTTTTT,CSVPGGANTGELFF
-,TRBJ2-7,-,TRBV4-2,TGTGCCAGCAGCCAAGAGCGGGGACTCTACGAGCAGTACTTC,CASSQERGLYEQYF
-,TRBJ1-2,-,TRBV13,TGTGCCAGCAGCTTTTTCTCAGGGATCGACTATGGCTACACCTTC,CASSFFSGIDYGYTF
TRBD2,TRBJ2-3,-,TRBV5-1,TGCGCCAGCAGCGTTGGCACTAGCGCTTCATCCACAGATACGCAGTATTTT,CASSVGTSASSTDTQYF
-,TRBJ2-3,-,TRBV4-1,TGCGCCAGCAGCCAAGTTTCGGGCACAGATACGCAGTATTTT,CASSQVSGTDTQYF
TRBD2,TRBJ2-1,once,TRBV7-6,TGTGCCAGCAGCCGTACTAGCGGGAGTAATGAGCAGTTCTTC,CASSRTSGSNEQFF
-,TRBJ2-1,-,TRBV29-1,TGCAGCGTCGCCGACAGCCGGGAGCAGTTCTTC,CSVADSREQFF
-,TRBJ1-6,-,TRBV9,TGTGCCAGCAGCGCGCGCGTTAGCTCCTATAATTCACCCCTCCACTTT,CASSARVSSYNSPLHF
TRBD2,TRBJ2-2,-,TRBV5-1,TGCGCCAGCGGCGCCCCCGAAGGACTAGCGGGGTACACCGGGGAGCTGTTTTTT,CASGAPEGLAGYTGELFF
-,TRBJ1-2,-,TRBV2,TGTGCCAGCAGTGAGAACAGGGACCATGGCTACACCTTC,CASSENRDHGYTF
TRBD1,TRBJ1-2,few,TRBV25-1,TGTGCCAGCAGTCCCATAGACAGGGACGACTATGGCTACACCTTC,CASSPIDRDDYGYTF
-,TRBJ2-4,-,TRBV5-1,TGCGCCAGCAGCTTGGAAGAGGGAAGGGTGAAGTACTTC,CASSLEEGRVKYF
-,TRBJ2-1,-,TRBV4-1,TGCGCCAGCAGCCAAGAATCCAGGGGCAATGAGCAGTTCTTC,CASSQESRGNEQFF
-,TRBJ2-5,-,TRBV4-1,TGCGCCAGCAGCCAAGTACCAGGAGGAGAGACCCAGTACTTC,CASSQVPGGETQYF
TRBD1,TRBJ1-2,-,TRBV6-5,TGTGCCAGCGGACAGGGGGGCTATGGCTACACCTTC,CASGQGGYGYTF
-,TRBJ2-7,few,TRBV6-5,TGTGCCAGCAGTTACTCGGGGACAATAGAGTACTTC,CASSYSGTIEYF
-,TRBJ2-7,-,TRBV6-6,TGTGCCAGCCAGGGCCCCGGCGACTACGAGCAGTACTTC,CASQGPGDYEQYF
-,TRBJ2-5,-,TRBV27,TGTGCCAGCAGTTTAGGATCAGGTTGGGGGACTGGGGGGGAGACCCAGTACTTC,CASSLGSGWGTGGETQYF
-,TRBJ1-3,-,TRBV5-1,TGCGCCAGCAGCCTGACAAGCTCTGGAAACACCATATATTTT,CASSLTSSGNTIYF
-,TRBJ2-5,-,TRBV2,TGTGCCAGCACCTCGGGAACTCAAGAGACCCAGTACTTC,CASTSGTQETQYF
-,TRBJ1-5,-,TRBV19,TGTGCCAGTAACGAGGGAGCTCAGCCCCAGCATTTT,CASNEGAQPQHF
-,TRBJ1-6,few,TRBV7-2,TGTGCCAGCAGCCCCCCGTACCACTTT,CASSPPYHF
TRBD2,TRBJ2-1,-,TRBV7-2,TGTGCCAGCAGCTTAGTTTGGGCCTCAAGGGGACTAGCGGGAGATGAGCAGTTCTTC,CASSLVWASRGLAGDEQFF
TRBD1,TRBJ2-7,-,TRBV5-5,TGTGCCAGCAGCTTGGGGGGACAGGGATACGAGCAGTACTTC,CASSLGGQGYEQYF
-,TRBJ1-2,-,TRBV7-9,TGTGCCAGCGGAAAGGGGCGTAACTATGGCTACACCTTC,CASGKGRNYGYTF
-,TRBJ2-7,-,TRBV20-1,TGCAGTGCCCTGAGTCGATACGAGCAGTACTTC,CSALSRYEQYF
TRBD1,TRBJ2-7,-,TRBV9,TGTGCCAGCAGCGAGGACAGGACCTCCTACGAGCAGTACTTC,CASSEDRTSYEQYF
TRBD2,TRBJ2-5,-,TRBV28,TGTGCCAGCAGTCCCCAACTAGCGGGGGATACCCAGTACTTC,CASSPQLAGDTQYF
-,TRBJ2-7,-,TRBV27,TGTGCCAGCAGCCGGACAGTTTCCTACGAGCAGTACTTC,CASSRTVSYEQYF
TRBD1,TRBJ1-1,once,TRBV5-6,TGTGCCAGCAGTGACAGGGGGCGCCCTGAAGCTTTCTTT,CASSDRGRPEAFF
-,TRBJ1-6,-,TRBV5-1,TGCGCCAGCAGCCCTCAGGGGTCAGGGATTAATTCACCCCTCCACTTT,CASSPQGSGINSPLHF
-,TRBJ1-2,-,TRBV28,TGTGCCAGCAGCCCGGCCTGGGAGAACTATGGCTACACCTTC,CASSPAWENYGYTF
-,TRBJ1-6,-,TRBV7-2,TGTGCCAGCAGCTTAGAGATTGGCTTCACGTCACCCCTCCACTTT,CASSLEIGFTSPLHF
-,TRBJ1-5,-,TRBV12-5,TGTGCTAGTGGTCTAAAACCCATGGGGAGTACTGGGAATCAGCCCCAGCATTTT,CASGLKPMGSTGNQPQHF
TRBD2,TRBJ2-5,-,TRBV5-1,TGCGCCAGCAGCCGCGGGAGCCAAGAGACCCAGTACTTC,CASSRGSQETQYF
-,TRBJ2-1,-,TRBV7-9,TGTGCCAGCAGCTTAGCGGGAGGCGGGTCCTACAATGAGCAGTTCTTC,CASSLAGGGSYNEQFF
-,TRBJ2-2,-,TRBV27,TGTGCCAGCAGTCCAGACTGGAACACCGGGGAGCTGTTTTTT,CASSPDWNTGELFF
-,TRBJ2-7,once,TRBV20-1,TGCAGTGCTAGCTCGGAGGAGCAGTACTTC,CSASSEEQYF
-,TRBJ2-3,-,TRBV10-3,TGTGCCATCAGTGGACTTGGGACTGCTAGCACAGATACGCAGTATTTT,CAISGLGTASTDTQYF
-,TRBJ2-1,-,TRBV27,TGTGCCAGCAGTTTAGTAGCGAACTCCTACAATGAGCAGTTCTTC,CASSLVANSYNEQFF
-,TRBJ1-1,-,TRBV7-6,TGTGCCAGCAGCTTAGACAGGACCTTTGAAGCTTTCTTT,CASSLDRTFEAFF
-,TRBJ1-2,-,TRBV18,TGTGCCAGCTCACCGCGTAACAGGGATCTTGGCACCTTC,CASSPRNRDLGTF
-,TRBJ2-3,-,TRBV6-5,TGTGCCAGCAGTTACGCACTGAGCACAGATACGCAGTATTTT,CASSYALSTDTQYF
-,TRBJ1-2,-,TRBV28,TGTGCCAGCAGTTTCGGGGTTGATGGCTACACCTTC,CASSFGVDGYTF